Listed below are T cell receptor beta chains from one sample, sequenced in a study of a mutant IDH1 vaccine in newly diagnosed glioma. Measured with immunoSEQ multiplex PCR; TCRdb has only the in-frame clones, and not every one. Counted here are about 60,000 clones, approximately 81% occurring once; the ten biggest clones make up 3.5% to 5%. What these receptors recognize is not known. The specimen was PBMCs, collected from a glioma patient whose treatment included an IDH1 peptide vaccine. The receptors stem from a man aged 25 to 45 with glioma. CDR3s include the opening cysteine and the closing phenylalanine or tryptophan.

j_gene | v_gene | CDR3aa
TRBJ2-7 | TRBV5-4 | CASSRGVGQARFYEQYF
TRBJ1-1 | TRBV2 | CASSSQGGTEAFF
TRBJ1-2 | TRBV7-9 | CASSLIWQDLKANYGYTF
TRBJ2-3 | TRBV27 | CASSLSPGTGGYTQYF
TRBJ2-7 | TRBV5-4 | CASSYRDSVHEQYF
TRBJ1-2 | TRBV5-4 | CASSLRGPDYGYTF
TRBJ1-1 | TRBV14 | CASSPLGGRAYTEAFF
TRBJ1-5 | TRBV11-2 | CASSFGYNQPQHF
TRBJ1-5 | TRBV5-8 | CASNRQGVQPQHF
TRBJ1-1 | TRBV5-6 | CASSLARQDQANTEAFF
TRBJ2-7 | TRBV11-2 | CASSLTGEHEQYF
TRBJ2-5 | TRBV14 | CASSQVPQTQYF
TRBJ1-2 | TRBV6-1 | CASSETAINYGYTF
TRBJ1-3 | TRBV6-1 | CASSEALRQGFGNTIYF
TRBJ2-5 | TRBV2 | CASLKERNQETQYF
NA | TRBV6-5 | CASSRSYGSYEQYF
TRBJ1-6 | TRBV4-1 | CASSEGRNLNSPLHF
TRBJ1-2 | TRBV5-1 | CASRAPENYGYTF
TRBJ2-7 | TRBV19 | CASSIGRSSYEQYF
TRBJ1-1 | TRBV10-2 | CASKGTGNTEAFF
TRBJ2-3 | TRBV15 | CATSLGGFNTDTQYF
TRBJ1-1 | TRBV5-8 | CASSKRAGANTEAFF
TRBJ1-3 | TRBV9 | CASSAGHSGNTIYF
NA | TRBV11-3 | CASSLGWRGPLRREQYF
TRBJ2-2 | TRBV19 | CASHGEHPGFF
TRBJ1-1 | TRBV7-9 | CASSLAGINTEAFF
TRBJ1-2 | TRBV5-4 | CASSLALGGAYGYTF
TRBJ2-1 | TRBV6-1 | CASSEGPSSYNEQFF
TRBJ2-3 | TRBV6-1 | CASSVLAGGTLNPDTQYF
TRBJ2-1 | TRBV6-4 | CASSEAGGYNEQFF
TRBJ1-5 | TRBV7-9 | CASSSDRVNQPQHF
TRBJ1-6 | TRBV27 | CASSLGGTGVSPLHF
TRBJ1-6 | TRBV19 | CASSPRVDRNSPLHF
TRBJ2-5 | TRBV6-4 | CASNQGQRQETQYF
TRBJ2-1 | TRBV9 | CASSVSERYYNEQFF
TRBJ1-4 | TRBV15 | CATSRVPSGNLVF
TRBJ1-2 | TRBV4-1 | CASRELTGPFNYGYTF
TRBJ2-1 | TRBV5-1 | CASSLFLSYNEQFF
TRBJ2-7 | TRBV5-4 | CASSLEGGKYEQYF
TRBJ1-1 | TRBV5-1 | CASSWGTGSTEAFF
TRBJ1-2 | TRBV19 | CASSIDAGRGDYGYTF
TRBJ1-5 | TRBV6-1 | CASSFVGVQPQHF
TRBJ2-1 | TRBV19 | CASSSRRIGVSYNEQFF
TRBJ1-5 | TRBV11-2 | CASSPTGLSNQPQHF
TRBJ2-3 | TRBV14 | CASSQDPLFTDTQYF
TRBJ1-2 | TRBV5-4 | CASSSSGTDYGYTF
TRBJ2-3 | TRBV6-6 | CASSRLAGGTDTQYF
TRBJ2-4 | TRBV7-6 | CASSSGQGENIQYF
TRBJ2-1 | TRBV18 | CASSPSARRSYNEQFF
TRBJ2-2 | TRBV5-4 | CASSIDPGKQAGELFF
TRBJ2-7 | TRBV2 | CASRGVPGYEQYF
TRBJ1-3 | TRBV2 | CASSRQGGRNTIYF